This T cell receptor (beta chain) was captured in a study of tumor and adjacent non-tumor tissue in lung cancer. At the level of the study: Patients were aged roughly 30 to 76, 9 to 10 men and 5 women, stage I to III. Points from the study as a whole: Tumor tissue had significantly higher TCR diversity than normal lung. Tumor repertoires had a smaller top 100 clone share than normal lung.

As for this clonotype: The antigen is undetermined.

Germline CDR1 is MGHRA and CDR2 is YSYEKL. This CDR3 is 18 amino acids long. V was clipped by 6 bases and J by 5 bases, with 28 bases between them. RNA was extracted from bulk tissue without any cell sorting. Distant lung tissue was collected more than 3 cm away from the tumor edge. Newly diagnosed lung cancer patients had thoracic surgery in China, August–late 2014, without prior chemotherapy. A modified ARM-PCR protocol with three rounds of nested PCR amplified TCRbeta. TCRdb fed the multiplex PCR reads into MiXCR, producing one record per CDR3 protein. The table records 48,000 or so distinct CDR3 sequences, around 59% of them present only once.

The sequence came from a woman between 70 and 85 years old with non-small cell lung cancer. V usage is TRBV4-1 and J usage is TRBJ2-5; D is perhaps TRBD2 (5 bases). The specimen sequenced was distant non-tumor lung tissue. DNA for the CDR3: TGCGCCAGCAGTCAATCCCCAGTGGTGCTATCGGGATCGGAGACCCAGTACTTC. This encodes CASSQSPVVLSGSETQYF.